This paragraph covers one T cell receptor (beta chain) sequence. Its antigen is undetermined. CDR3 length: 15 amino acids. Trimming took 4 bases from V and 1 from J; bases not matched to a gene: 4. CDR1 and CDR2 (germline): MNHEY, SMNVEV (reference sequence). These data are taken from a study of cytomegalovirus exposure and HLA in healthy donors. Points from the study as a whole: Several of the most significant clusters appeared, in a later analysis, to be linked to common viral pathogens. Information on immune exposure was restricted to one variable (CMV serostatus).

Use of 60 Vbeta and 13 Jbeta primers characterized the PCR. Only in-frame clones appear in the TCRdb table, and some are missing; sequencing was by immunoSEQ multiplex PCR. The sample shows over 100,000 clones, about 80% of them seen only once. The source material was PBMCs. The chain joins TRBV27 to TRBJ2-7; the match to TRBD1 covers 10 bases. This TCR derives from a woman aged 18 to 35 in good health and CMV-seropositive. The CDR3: CASSSDRGHSYEQYF. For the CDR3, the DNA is TGTGCCAGCAGTTCAGACAGGGGGCATTCCTACGAGCAGTACTTC.